This T cell receptor beta chain was sequenced during a study of blood T cell repertoires in COVID-19. Study-wide context: Acute and convalescent COVID-19 specimens originated in the United States, Italy and Spain. Nucleic acid was either cDNA or gDNA, and it came from T cells, B-cell-depleted T cells, or PBMCs.

Source study methods: For nucleated cells, counts were estimated from reference gene primer amplification. Libraries were prepared by immunoSEQ multiplex PCR; TCRdb keeps only in-frame clonotypes and omits some of them. V and J calls and clone size are as listed in that table; D and trimming were resolved from the DNA. The sample contains about 220,000 clones, about 85% of which appear only once. CDR3 length: 14 residues. Trimming removed 2 bases at V and 4 bases at J, with 11 bases between. Germline CDR1 is SGHTA and CDR2 is FQGNSA. The TCR sequence derives from a young man with active or convalescent COVID-19. Sequenced material: peripheral blood. The chain carries TRBV7-2 and TRBJ1-2; TRBD1 might be the D (6 bases). The chain's CDR3 is CASSLPQGIYGYTF. The CDR3 nucleotides are TGTGCCAGCAGCTTACCCCAGGGGATCTATGGCTACACCTTC.